The rows below give T cell receptor beta chains drawn from one sample of a study of cytomegalovirus exposure and HLA in healthy donors. Profiled with immunoSEQ multiplex PCR; TCRdb holds only in-frame clones, not every one. The table has under 200,000 clones, around 72% seen once. What was sequenced was PBMCs. Receptors were obtained from a man between 18 and 35 years old in good health and CMV-seronegative. Each CDR3 is given with its conserved first and last residue. D genes are given only for firm matches. Clone size, where shown, is once, few, many, or a class for clones that have expanded.

d_call | j_call | v_call | clone_size | cdr3_length | cdr3_aa | cdr3_nt
TRBD2 | TRBJ2-7 | TRBV15 | NA | 21 | CATSRDRIQNFRREPPRGQYF | TGTGCCACCAGCAGAGATAGGATCCAGAATTTTAGGCGGGAGCCACCCCGGGGGCAGTACTTC
NA | TRBJ1-1 | TRBV23-1 | NA | 13 | CASRVTANTEAFF | TGCGCCAGCAGGGTGACAGCGAACACTGAAGCTTTCTTT
NA | TRBJ2-7 | TRBV5-4 | NA | 13 | CASSPPRGNEQYF | TGTGCCAGCAGCCCGCCTAGGGGTAACGAGCAGTACTTC
NA | TRBJ2-5 | TRBV18 | NA | 15 | CASSPFVRDQETQYF | TGTGCCAGCTCACCATTCGTCAGGGACCAAGAGACCCAGTACTTC
NA | TRBJ2-1 | TRBV25-1 | few | 15 | CASSERISGDNEQFF | TGTGCCAGCAGTGAAAGGATTAGCGGTGACAATGAGCAGTTCTTC
TRBD2 | TRBJ2-3 | TRBV19 | NA | 18 | CASSIRLAGGAFTDTQYF | TGTGCCAGTAGTATTCGACTAGCGGGGGGGGCCTTCACAGATACGCAGTATTTT
TRBD1 | TRBJ2-5 | TRBV28 | NA | 18 | CASSPTRGQGTVRETQYF | TGTGCCAGCAGCCCAACACGGGGACAGGGAACGGTCAGAGAGACCCAGTACTTC
TRBD2 | TRBJ2-1 | TRBV14 | NA | 17 | CASSQDVGTSGDNEQFF | TGTGCCAGCAGCCAAGATGTGGGGACTAGCGGGGACAATGAGCAGTTCTTC
NA | TRBJ2-7 | TRBV18 | few | 18 | CASSPQGITRDFFYEQYF | TGTGCCAGCTCACCCCAGGGTATCACCCGGGACTTCTTCTACGAGCAGTACTTC
TRBD1 | TRBJ2-5 | TRBV5-1 | once | 15 | CASSLGTAKAETQYF | TGCGCCAGCAGCCTAGGGACAGCCAAGGCGGAGACCCAGTACTTC
NA | TRBJ1-1 | TRBV7-2 | once | 15 | CASSPEGRRGREAFF | TGTGCCAGCAGCCCCGAGGGGAGGAGAGGACGGGAAGCTTTCTTT
TRBD2 | TRBJ2-5 | TRBV7-6 | few | 21 | CASKPGGLMRASGRAVETQYF | TGTGCCAGCAAACCTGGGGGCCTCATGAGGGCTAGCGGGAGAGCGGTGGAGACCCAGTACTTC
NA | TRBJ2-7 | TRBV9 | NA | 15 | CASSPRMGAPLEQYF | TGTGCCAGCAGCCCAAGGATGGGGGCTCCGTTGGAGCAGTACTTC
NA | TRBJ2-7 | TRBV28 | NA | 15 | CASRTANGFGNEQYF | TGTGCCAGCAGAACCGCCAATGGTTTCGGGAACGAGCAGTACTTC
NA | TRBJ2-7 | TRBV7-2 | NA | 15 | CASSLGGPFGADQYF | TGTGCCAGCAGCTTAGGAGGCCCGTTCGGTGCGGATCAGTACTTC
NA | TRBJ2-7 | TRBV28 | NA | 15 | CASSLSDREVNEQYF | TGTGCCAGCAGTTTATCCGACAGGGAGGTGAATGAGCAGTACTTC
TRBD1 | TRBJ1-4 | TRBV4-1 | few | 14 | CASSQGTGDEKLFF | TGCGCCAGCAGCCAAGGGACAGGGGATGAAAAACTGTTTTTT
NA | TRBJ2-7 | TRBV19 | NA | 14 | CASSTPTRPYEQYF | TGTGCCAGTAGTACGCCGACACGACCCTACGAGCAGTACTTC
TRBD1 | TRBJ1-6 | TRBV27 | NA | 15 | CASTLGGTGGSPLHF | TGTGCCAGCACTCTCGGCGGGACAGGAGGCTCACCCCTCCACTTT
NA | TRBJ2-7 | TRBV7-7 | few | 14 | CASSLDRETGEQYF | TGTGCCAGCAGCTTAGACAGGGAAACGGGGGAGCAGTACTTC
NA | TRBJ2-3 | TRBV10-3 | once | 15 | CAISEAGRASDTQYF | TGTGCCATCAGTGAGGCGGGACGCGCATCAGATACGCAGTATTTT
TRBD2 | TRBJ2-1 | TRBV28 | NA | 14 | CASSGTSGGNEQFF | TGTGCCAGCAGCGGGACTAGCGGGGGCAATGAGCAGTTCTTC
TRBD1 | TRBJ2-1 | TRBV7-6 | NA | 15 | CASSLEWDRNDEQFF | TGTGCCAGCAGCTTAGAATGGGACAGGAACGATGAGCAGTTCTTC
TRBD1 | TRBJ2-6 | TRBV7-2 | NA | 19 | CASSRGPGQGPSGANVLTF | TGTGCCAGCAGCCGCGGACCGGGACAGGGGCCCTCTGGGGCCAACGTCCTGACTTTC
TRBD1 | TRBJ1-5 | TRBV7-2 | NA | 16 | CASSLSTGGDNQPQHF | TGTGCCAGCAGCTTAAGTACAGGGGGAGATAATCAGCCCCAGCATTTT
NA | TRBJ2-1 | TRBV6-4 | NA | 13 | CASPGEVYNEQFF | TGTGCCAGTCCAGGGGAAGTCTACAATGAGCAGTTCTTC
TRBD1 | TRBJ2-7 | TRBV18 | NA | 14 | CASSPRQGTYEQYF | TGTGCCAGCTCACCCCGACAGGGTACCTACGAGCAGTACTTC
NA | TRBJ1-4 | TRBV7-2 | NA | 14 | CASTQGGTNEKLFF | TGTGCCAGCACCCAGGGAGGAACTAATGAAAAACTGTTTTTT
NA | TRBJ2-3 | TRBV16 | NA | 15 | CASVRGARDTDTQYF | TGTGCCAGCGTACGCGGGGCGAGGGACACAGATACGCAGTATTTT
NA | TRBJ2-3 | TRBV2 | NA | 14 | CASSEQGSTDTQYF | TGTGCCAGCAGTGAACAGGGCAGCACAGATACGCAGTATTTT
NA | TRBJ2-7 | TRBV30 | NA | 13 | CAWNQGGGPEQYF | TGTGCCTGGAATCAGGGTGGGGGCCCTGAGCAGTACTTC
TRBD1 | TRBJ1-2 | TRBV28 | NA | 12 | CASSEDRGGYTF | TGTGCCAGCAGTGAGGACAGGGGGGGCTACACCTTC
TRBD2 | TRBJ2-7 | TRBV2 | NA | 18 | CASSDGTSGRRGGYEQYF | TGTGCCAGCAGTGATGGGACTAGCGGGAGAAGAGGTGGGTACGAGCAGTACTTC
NA | TRBJ2-3 | TRBV6-5 | NA | 14 | CASRRGDSTDTQYF | TGTGCCAGCAGGCGGGGCGATAGCACAGATACGCAGTATTTT
NA | TRBJ2-2 | TRBV6-5 | NA | 13 | CASSPSGTGELFF | TGTGCCAGCAGCCCCTCGGGCACCGGGGAGCTGTTTTTT
TRBD2 | TRBJ2-3 | TRBV28 | NA | 17 | CASSSAQTSGSTDTQYF | TGTGCCAGCAGTTCCGCGCAGACTAGCGGGAGCACAGATACGCAGTATTTT
TRBD1 | TRBJ1-1 | TRBV15 | NA | 17 | CATSRGTRTGSGTEAFF | TGTGCCACCAGCAGAGGTACCCGGACAGGGTCGGGCACTGAAGCTTTCTTT